The 2 T cell receptor beta chains presented below share a single source sample, sequenced in a study of blood T cell repertoires in COVID-19. The table came from immunoSEQ multiplex PCR; TCRdb's copy has only in-frame clones and leaves some out. The sample lists 200,000 to 250,000 clones, more than 65% occurring once. Sequences were obtained from peripheral blood. Every receptor here comes from a woman of 80 years or more with acute or convalescent COVID-19.

The J gene is TRBJ1-1, the V gene TRBV11-3; D possibly corresponds to TRBD1 (6 bases). Germline-derived CDR1 and CDR2 are SGHNT and YENEEA. The CDR3 runs to 15 residues. Trimming cost V 5 bases and J 1 base, with 14 bases left between them. In nucleotides, the CDR3 is TGTGCCAGCAGCATACAGGGAGTCTCGAACACTGAAGCTTTCTTT. This codes for CASSIQGVSNTEAFF.

The chain carries TRBV25-1 and TRBJ1-2, with a tentative D call TRBD1 (5 bases). The CDR3 covers 14 residues. Germline CDR1 is MGHDK and CDR2 is SYGVNS. Trimming removed 2 bases from V and 2 bases from J, with 9 bases in between. The chain's CDR3 is CASSESNRNYGYTF. As DNA, the CDR3 is TGTGCCAGCAGTGAAAGCAACAGGAACTATGGCTACACCTTC.